The subject of this entry is one TCR beta chain. The CDR3 runs 14 residues. V trimming: 5 bases; J trimming: 8 bases; junction bases outside the gene matches: 9. The germline V gene has CDR1 SGHNT and CDR2 YENEEA. In the source study's methods: From reference gene primer amplification, estimates of nucleated cell counts were derived. Assay used: immunoSEQ multiplex PCR; TCRdb lists only in-frame clones, some missing. V and J calls plus clone size are reproduced from that table; the DNA served to infer D and trimming. The sample lists roughly 160,000 clones; approximately 84% were seen once. The sample is drawn from a study of blood T cell repertoires in COVID-19. Study at large: From T cells, B-cell-depleted T cells, or PBMCs came the material, which was cDNA or gDNA.

Participant reports of clinical history set cohort assignment. Among Cohort 3 donors, those recovered had two negative PCRs, clearance, or symptom resolution. This sequence was found in a woman aged 45-65 years who had recovered from COVID-19. This chain connects TRBV11-3 to TRBJ1-1, with 9 positions matching TRBD1. Sequencing was performed on PBMCs or T cells enriched from blood (not recorded which). The CDR3 DNA reads TGTGCCAGCAGCCATTGGGACAGGGAGACCGAAGCTTTCTTT. It translates to CASSHWDRETEAFF.